These 27 T cell receptor beta chains were all obtained from the same sample, sequenced in a study of T cell repertoires in cytomegalovirus infection (dated by TCRdb to between 2019 and 2020). Their antigens remain unidentified. These reads were obtained on an Illumina HiSeq 1500. TCRdb took the public reads, trimmed them with fastp at Q25, ran MiXCR for clone calling and kept in-frame beta chains. Each entry merges the rows of one CDR3 protein and shows their most common DNA and genes. The sample includes under 200,000 distinct CDR3 sequences, with approximately 21% observed a single time. Clones ranked in the top ten supply 25% of the sample. The treatment or condition label, read with the paper, signifies: in vitro stimulation with specific CMV peptide epitopes to enrich CMV-specific T cells. Sequencing used CD8+ T cells from cultured PBMCs, obtained from culture after CMV antigen stimulation. Source of these receptors: a human donor in good health (CMV status not recorded). Some clones in this sample may be carry-over from other donors' samples.

V usage is TRBV7-6 and J usage is TRBJ1-1; 10 bases line up with TRBD1. Germline trimming cut 4 bases from V and 0 bases from J; bases unmatched to any gene: 8. Germline CDR1 is SGHVS and CDR2 is FNYEAQ. This CDR3 contains 17 residues. In DNA, the CDR3 is TGTGCCAGCAGCTACAGGACAGGGGGAGAAATGAACACTGAAGCTTTCTTT. Its translation is CASSYRTGGEMNTEAFF.

The chain couples TRBV9 to TRBJ1-3; D call uncertain. The germline V gene has CDR1 SGDLS and CDR2 YYNGEE. The CDR3 covers 15 residues. Trimming cost V 5 bases and J 4 bases, with 16 bases left between them. The CDR3 sequence is CASSPNAGVGNTIYF. Written as DNA, the CDR3 is TGTGCCAGCAGTCCTAACGCAGGCGTGGGAAACACCATATATTTT.

CDR3 bases: TGCGCCAGCAGACAGGGATCTCTAGGCTACACCTTC. As protein: CASRQGSLGYTF. The gene calls are TRBV4-1 and TRBJ1-2; weak D call: TRBD1 (6 bases). Germline loops: CDR1 MGHRA, CDR2 YSYEKL. V lost 6 bases and J 8 bases, leaving 13 bases between the germline ends. The CDR3 extends over 12 amino acids.

V is TRBV6-5 and J is TRBJ1-2; D gene unclear. The CDR3 is 13 residues long. The V gene lost 6 bases and the J gene lost 2 bases, with 10 bases spanning the gap. Germline assignment: CDR1 MNHEY and CDR2 SVGAGI. The CDR3 protein is CASRVSSNYGYTF. The CDR3 nucleotides read TGTGCCAGCAGGGTGTCGTCCAACTATGGCTACACCTTC.

The chain couples TRBV11-2 to TRBJ1-1; 7 positions match TRBD1. Germline-derived CDR1 and CDR2 are SGHAT and FQNNGV. This CDR3 has 13 amino acids. V lost 5 bases and J lost 6; bases outside the gene matches: 6. The CDR3 is CASSPQGKAEAFF. CDR3 coding DNA: TGTGCCAGCAGCCCACAGGGGAAGGCTGAAGCTTTCTTT.

As for this clonotype: Germline is not matched at one junction end, which may reflect a read error. This chain joins TRBV9 and TRBJ1-5, with unresolved D. The CDR3 loop spans 15 amino acids. Looked up from germline, CDR1 is SGDLS and CDR2 is YYNGEE. The CDR3 DNA is TGTTCCAGCAGCGTAGCGGGCTATAGCAATCAGCCCCAGCATTTT. It yields the protein CSSSVAGYSNQPQHF.

This chain uses TRBV12-3 or TRBV12-4 with TRBJ1-2; tentative D call: TRBD1 (5 bases). The CDR3 extends over 15 amino acids. V lost 7 bases to trimming and J lost 2 bases, with 17 bases between them. Here the CDR3 reads CASTIDLRGNYGYTF. CDR3 in DNA: TGTGCCAGCACCATTGACCTCCGGGGCAACTATGGCTACACCTTC.

This clonotype was detected only a few times. This sequence joins TRBV4-3 and TRBJ2-1; D not resolved. Germline loops: CDR1 LGHNA, CDR2 YSLEER. CDR3 size: 13 residues. The V end was cut by 3 bases, the J end by 7 bases, with 10 bases between. The CDR3 coding sequence is TGCGCCAGCAGCCAGGCGTTAGGTAATGAGCAGTTCTTC. This sequence encodes CASSQALGNEQFF.

This clonotype was recorded a few times. This chain connects TRBV15 to TRBJ2-7; a possible D gene is TRBD2 (6 bases). With 0 bases removed from V and 0 bases from J, the gap between germline ends came to 9 bases. Germline V gene sequence: CDR1 LNHNV, CDR2 YYDKDF (reference sequence). The CDR3 has 15 residues. This CDR3 is CATSRDGGSSYEQYF. In DNA form, the CDR3 reads TGTGCCACCAGCAGAGACGGGGGTAGCTCCTACGAGCAGTACTTC.

The V call is TRBV7-9, the J call TRBJ1-1, with TRBD1 as a possible D gene (5 bases). Trimming shortened V by 5 bases and J by 3 bases, and 10 bases separated the two germline ends. The length of the CDR3 is 13 residues. The germline CDR1 and CDR2 sequences are SEHNR and FQNEAQ (reference sequence). The CDR3 reads CASSQPGYTEAFF. Here the CDR3 DNA reads TGTGCCAGCAGCCAACCAGGGTACACTGAAGCTTTCTTT. Full variable domain (rest looked up from reference TRBV7-9 and TRBJ1-1): DTGVSQNPRHKITKRGQNVTFRCDPISEHNRLYWYRQTLGQGPEFLTYFQNEAQLEKSRLLSDRFSAERPKGSFSTLEIQRTEQGDSAMYLCASSQPGYTEAFFGQGTRLTVV.

Many counts were recorded for this clonotype. This chain joins TRBV4-1 and TRBJ2-2; D is possibly TRBD2 (7 bases). Germline V gene lookup returns CDR1 MGHRA and CDR2 YSYEKL. This CDR3 comprises 17 residues. V was shortened by 5 bases and J by 1 base, with 17 bases between the two germline ends. Here the CDR3 reads CASSGGGQNWNTGELFF. The CDR3 nucleotides read TGCGCCAGCAGCGGCGGGGGCCAAAACTGGAACACCGGGGAGCTGTTTTTT.

This clonotype was recorded many times. V and J are TRBV6-2 or TRBV6-3 and TRBJ2-7; no definite D call. The CDR3 has 12 residues. The germline V gene encodes CDR1 MNHEY and CDR2 SVGEGT. V dropped 4 bases and J dropped 6 bases, with 10 bases sitting between them. As DNA, the CDR3 is TGTGCCAGCAGTTCCCGGCCATCCGAGCAGTACTTC. Amino acids: CASSSRPSEQYF.

V gene TRBV7-9 combines with J gene TRBJ1-2, with D maybe TRBD1 (6 bases). V dropped 5 bases and J dropped 7 bases, with 17 bases sitting between them. Germline lookup yields CDR1 SEHNR and CDR2 FQNEAQ (reference sequence). The CDR3 covers 14 residues. CDR3: CASSPPGGRIGYTF. Written as DNA, the CDR3 is TGTGCCAGCAGCCCTCCTGGGGGGCGCATTGGCTACACCTTC.

CDR3 region: CASSHRPTPNYGYTF. CDR3 in DNA: TGTGCCAGCAGTCATAGACCCACACCAAACTATGGCTACACCTTC. This chain links TRBV27 with TRBJ1-2; D remains unclear. The CDR3 runs to 15 residues. V gave up 5 bases and J gave up 2 bases, with 15 bases separating them. Per germline, CDR1 MNHEY and CDR2 SMNVEV (reference sequence).

A few counts support this clonotype. This chain joins TRBV13 and TRBJ2-3; 7 bases align to TRBD1. V shed 5 bases and J 4 bases; nucleotides not matched to a gene: 12. Germline CDR1 and CDR2: PRHDT and FYEKMQ (reference sequence). This CDR3 contains 16 residues. CDR3 in amino acids: CASSLPQQGSSDTQYF. Here the CDR3 DNA reads TGTGCCAGCAGCCTCCCCCAACAGGGGTCCTCAGATACGCAGTATTTT.

The chain recombines TRBV12-5 with TRBJ2-5; no definite D call. The CDR3 totals 10 residues. CDR1 is LGHNT and CDR2 is FRNRAP in the germline V gene. In DNA, the CDR3 is TGTGCGGAGTACCAAGAGACCCAGTACTTC. This encodes CAEYQETQYF. The full variable domain, in which reference TRBV12-5 and TRBJ2-5 provide the parts outside the CDR3, is DARVTQTPRHKVTEMGQEVTMRCQPILGHNTVFWYRQTMMQGLELLAYFRNRAPLDDSGMPKDRFSAEMPDATLATLKIQPSEPRDSAVYFCAEYQETQYFGPGTRLLVL.

This clonotype was seen more than once but under ten times. The chain couples TRBV5-1 to TRBJ1-6, with TRBD1 as a possible D gene (6 bases). With 0 bases removed from V and 8 bases from J, the gap between germline ends came to 9 bases. Germline loops: CDR1 SGHRS, CDR2 YFSETQ. The CDR3 runs to 14 residues. CDR3 DNA sequence: TGCGCCAGCAGCTTGGAGGCAGGGGATTCACCCCTCCACTTT. This encodes CASSLEAGDSPLHF.

The V gene is TRBV6-1, the J gene TRBJ2-7; 12 bases align to TRBD1. The V gene end was trimmed by 6 bases and the J gene end by 5 bases; junction bases not matched to a gene: 8. CDR1 and CDR2 from the germline V gene are MNHNS and SASEGT. CDR3 length equals 15 residues. CDR3 loop: CASSTRDRGPHEQYF. The CDR3 DNA is TGTGCCAGCAGCACCCGGGACAGGGGGCCCCACGAGCAGTACTTC.

This clonotype has more than one count but fewer than ten. The chain combines TRBV4-2 with TRBJ1-5, with no clear D. Trimming removed 0 bases at V and 6 bases at J, with 12 bases between. The CDR3 is 15 amino acids. Germline CDR1 and CDR2: LGHNA and YNFKEQ. The CDR3 is CASSQDQFGRQPQHF. The CDR3 DNA is TGTGCCAGCAGCCAAGATCAATTTGGTCGTCAGCCCCAGCATTTT.

This clonotype was observed at least ten times. This chain joins TRBV2 and TRBJ2-5, with 7 bases identical to TRBD1. The germline V gene has CDR1 SNHLY and CDR2 FYNNEI. The CDR3 covers 16 residues. With 8 bases clipped from V and 0 bases from J, the junction kept 12 bases outside the gene matches. The CDR3 is CASQQGQIRYQETQYF. Here the CDR3 DNA reads TGTGCCAGCCAACAGGGACAGATACGCTACCAAGAGACCCAGTACTTC.

This chain joins TRBV19 and TRBJ1-4; possible D gene TRBD1, 6 bases. V lost 1 base and J 13 bases, leaving 22 bases between the germline ends. This CDR3 is 16 amino acids long. The germline CDR1 and CDR2 sequences are LNHDA and SQIVND (reference sequence). The CDR3 loop is CASSIASGQLNAGLFF. CDR3 in DNA: TGTGCCAGTAGTATAGCTTCAGGACAGCTTAATGCCGGACTGTTTTTT.

The rearrangement joins TRBV7-9 to TRBJ2-7, with 9 bases matching TRBD1. This CDR3 has 16 amino acids. The J segment lost 2 bases and the V segment lost 5 bases, leaving 10 bases of the junction unmatched. Looked up from germline, CDR1 is SEHNR and CDR2 is FQNEAQ (reference sequence). This CDR3 reads CASSPSVRQGAYEQYF. The CDR3 region has the DNA TGTGCCAGCAGCCCGTCCGTGAGACAGGGGGCCTACGAGCAGTACTTC.

The chain links TRBV12-3 or TRBV12-4 to TRBJ2-7, with 7 bases aligning to TRBD2. The V gene end was trimmed by 0 bases and the J gene end by 3 bases; junction bases not matched to a gene: 8. This CDR3 has 16 residues. CDR3 in DNA: TGTGCCAGCAGTTTAGCGCATAGGGAGGGTGGCTACGAGCAGTACTTC. Translated, it gives CASSLAHREGGYEQYF.

This clonotype was detected a few times. J is TRBJ1-6 and V is TRBV7-9; D might be TRBD1 (5 bases). Germline V gives CDR1 SEHNR, CDR2 FQNEAQ (reference sequence). V was trimmed by 5 bases and J by 12 bases, leaving 11 bases between them. The length of the CDR3 is 12 residues. The CDR3 here is CASSAAQGPLHF. The CDR3 DNA reads TGTGCCAGCAGCGCAGCTCAGGGACCCCTCCACTTT.

The rearrangement uses TRBV7-9 and TRBJ1-1, with D possibly being TRBD1 (6 bases). Deletions cut 5 bases from V and 1 base from J, with 23 bases between. Germline-derived CDR1 and CDR2 are SEHNR and FQNEAQ (reference sequence). The CDR3 is 18 amino acids. The CDR3 region has the DNA TGTGCCAGCAGCCCACCTTACAGGGCAAGACGCCAGAACACTGAAGCTTTCTTT. Translated: CASSPPYRARRQNTEAFF.

The J gene is TRBJ1-6, the V gene TRBV7-8; TRBD1 might be the D (5 bases). In germline, CDR1 is SGHVS, CDR2 FQNEAQ. The CDR3 consists of 15 residues. V lost 3 bases and J 7 bases, leaving 13 bases between the germline ends. DNA for the CDR3: TGTGCCAGCAGCTTGAGGGGAGATGGCAATTCACCCCTCCACTTT. This translates into CASSLRGDGNSPLHF.

V gene TRBV10-3 combines with J gene TRBJ1-6; maybe TRBD1 (5 bases). Germline V gene sequence: CDR1 ENHRY, CDR2 SYGVKD. V shed 2 bases and J shed 8 bases, with 7 bases lying between them. There are 13 residues in the CDR3. The CDR3 protein is CAISEDSYSPLHF. The CDR3 DNA sequence: TGTGCCATCAGTGAGGACAGCTATTCACCCCTCCACTTT.